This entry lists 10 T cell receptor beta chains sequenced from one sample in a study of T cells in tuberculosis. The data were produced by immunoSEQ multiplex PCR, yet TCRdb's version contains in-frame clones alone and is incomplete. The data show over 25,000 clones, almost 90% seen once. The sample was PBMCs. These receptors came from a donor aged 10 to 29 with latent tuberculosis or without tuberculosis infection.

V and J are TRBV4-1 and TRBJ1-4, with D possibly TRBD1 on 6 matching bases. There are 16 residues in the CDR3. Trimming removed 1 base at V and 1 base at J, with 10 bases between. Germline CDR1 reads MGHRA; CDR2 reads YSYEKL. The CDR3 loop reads CASSQVTDRTNEKLFF. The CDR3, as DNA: TGCGCCAGCAGCCAAGTAACGGACAGAACTAATGAAAAACTGTTTTTT.

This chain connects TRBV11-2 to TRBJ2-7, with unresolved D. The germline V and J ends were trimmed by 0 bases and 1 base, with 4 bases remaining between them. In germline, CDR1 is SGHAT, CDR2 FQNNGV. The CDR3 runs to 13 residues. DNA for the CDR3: TGTGCCAGCAGCTTAGACTTTTCCTACGAGCAGTACTTC. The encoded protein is CASSLDFSYEQYF.

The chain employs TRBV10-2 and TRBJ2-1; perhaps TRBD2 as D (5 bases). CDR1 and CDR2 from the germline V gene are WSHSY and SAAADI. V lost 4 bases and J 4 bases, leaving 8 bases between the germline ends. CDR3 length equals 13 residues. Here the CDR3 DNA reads TGCGCCAGCAGTGCGCCGGGATACAATGAGCAGTTCTTC. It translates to CASSAPGYNEQFF.

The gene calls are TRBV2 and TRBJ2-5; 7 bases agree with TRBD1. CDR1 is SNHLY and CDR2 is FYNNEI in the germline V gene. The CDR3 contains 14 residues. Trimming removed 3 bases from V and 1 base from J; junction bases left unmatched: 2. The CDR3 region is CASSEGQFQETQYF. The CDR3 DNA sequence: TGTGCCAGCAGTGAGGGACAGTTCCAAGAGACCCAGTACTTC.

The CDR3 DNA reads TGTGCCAGCAGCTTAGACAGGACGGGAACCCTCCACTTT. Amino acid sequence: CASSLDRTGTLHF. The chain carries TRBV7-3 and TRBJ1-6; D might be TRBD1 (6 bases). Germline V CDR1 and CDR2: SGHTA, FQGTGA. The CDR3 length is 13 residues. V lost 2 bases and J lost 14, with 13 bases in between.

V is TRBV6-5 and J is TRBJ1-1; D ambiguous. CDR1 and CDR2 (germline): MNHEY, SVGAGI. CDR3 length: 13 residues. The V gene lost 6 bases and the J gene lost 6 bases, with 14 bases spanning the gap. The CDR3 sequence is CASSLPLSAEAFF. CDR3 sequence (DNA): TGTGCCAGCAGCCTCCCCCTCTCAGCTGAAGCTTTCTTT.

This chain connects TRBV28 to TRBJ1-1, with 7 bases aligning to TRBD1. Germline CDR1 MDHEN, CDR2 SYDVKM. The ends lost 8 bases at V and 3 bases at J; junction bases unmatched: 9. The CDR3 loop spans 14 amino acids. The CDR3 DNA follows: TGTGCCAGCCTCAGGGGGATCAGGGACACTGAAGCTTTCTTT. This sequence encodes CASLRGIRDTEAFF.

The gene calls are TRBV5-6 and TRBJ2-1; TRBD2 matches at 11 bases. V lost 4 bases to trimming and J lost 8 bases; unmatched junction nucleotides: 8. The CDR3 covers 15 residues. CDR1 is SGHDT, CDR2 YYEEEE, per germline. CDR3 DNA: TGTGCCAGCAGCCCTGGCACTAGCGGGGGACATGAGCAGTTCTTC. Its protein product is CASSPGTSGGHEQFF.

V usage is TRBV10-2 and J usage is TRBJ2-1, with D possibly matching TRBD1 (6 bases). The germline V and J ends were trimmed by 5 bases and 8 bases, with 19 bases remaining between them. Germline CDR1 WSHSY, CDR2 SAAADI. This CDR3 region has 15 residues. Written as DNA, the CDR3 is TGCGCCAGCAGTAGGACAGCGTCTATTGTCGATGAGCAGTTCTTC. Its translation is CASSRTASIVDEQFF.

Written as DNA, the CDR3 is TGTGCCAGCAGCTATAGTCCAGGTCAGCCCCAGCATTTT. It yields the protein CASSYSPGQPQHF. The chain carries TRBV7-2 and TRBJ1-5; no clear D. CDR3 size: 13 residues. The V end lost 4 bases, the J end lost 6 bases, and 10 bases lay between the germline ends. The germline CDR1 and CDR2 sequences are SGHTA and FQGNSA.